These 30 T cell receptor beta chains were all obtained from the same sample, sequenced in a study of T-cell memory formation after mild COVID-19. Via MiXCR, TCRdb re-called the 5' RACE reads, giving one row per CDR3 protein. Seen here are almost 550,000 distinct CDR3 sequences, 20% observed once, and the top ten hold around 12%. The sample consisted of PBMCs or a T cell subset sorted from them (not recorded which). These receptors were collected from an adult woman who had mild COVID-19 (a few samples of this study predate the infection). Cell type and time point are not known.

V and J are TRBV5-1 and TRBJ2-1; the match to TRBD1 covers 8 bases. Per germline, CDR1 SGHRS and CDR2 YFSETQ. The CDR3 is made up of 14 amino acids. With 4 bases clipped from V and 7 bases from J, the junction kept 7 bases outside the gene matches. This CDR3 is CASSLGQGINEQFF. The CDR3 DNA sequence: TGCGCCAGCAGCCTAGGACAGGGTATTAATGAGCAGTTCTTC.

There are a few counts of this clonotype. The chain employs TRBV29-1 and TRBJ1-2; no reliable D call. The CDR3 loop spans 15 amino acids. Trimming cost V 1 base and J 0 bases, with 12 bases left between them. Germline CDR1 and CDR2: SQVTM and ANQGSEA. The CDR3: CSVEASQISNYGYTF. The CDR3 DNA is TGCAGCGTTGAAGCTTCGCAGATTTCTAACTATGGCTACACCTTC.

The rearrangement links TRBV11-2 to TRBJ2-1; unclear D gene. The CDR3 totals 15 residues. Trimming left V 5 bases short and J 6 bases short, with 17 bases between. The germline V gene has CDR1 SGHAT and CDR2 FQNNGV. CDR3 residues: CASSISGPRGNEQFF. For the CDR3, the DNA is TGTGCCAGCAGCATCTCCGGGCCTAGAGGCAATGAGCAGTTCTTC.

The chain joins TRBV20-1 to TRBJ2-5, with TRBD1 matching over 9 bases. The CDR3 is 16 residues long. The germline V gene has CDR1 DFQATT and CDR2 SNEGSKA (reference sequence). The V gene end was trimmed by 2 bases and the J gene end by 5 bases; junction bases not matched to a gene: 12. CDR3 DNA: TGCAGTGCTAGACGTCCACCTGGACAGGGGTTGGAGACCCAGTACTTC. Translation gives CSARRPPGQGLETQYF.

This clonotype was seen more than once but under ten times. The chain combines TRBV5-6 with TRBJ2-2; 10 bases match TRBD2. The length of the CDR3 is 17 residues. Germline V CDR1 and CDR2: SGHDT, YYEEEE. Losses at the gene ends were 1 base for V and 2 bases for J; bases not matched to a gene: 5. The CDR3 DNA reads as TGTGCCAGCAGCTTGTTGACTAGCGGGTCAAACACCGGGGAGCTGTTTTTT. Its translation is CASSLLTSGSNTGELFF.

The rearrangement joins TRBV20-1 to TRBJ2-1, with D unresolved. With 6 bases removed from V and 4 bases from J, the gap between germline ends came to 16 bases. This CDR3 is 14 amino acids long. Germline V gene data show CDR1 as DFQATT and CDR2 as SNEGSKA (reference sequence). The CDR3 reads CSANRPTPYNEQFF. As DNA, the CDR3 is TGCAGTGCAAATCGCCCTACCCCATACAATGAGCAGTTCTTC.

This rearrangement joins TRBV7-6 to TRBJ1-4; a weak D match, TRBD1 (5 bases). Trimming took 2 bases from V and 6 from J, leaving 13 bases between them. CDR3 length equals 15 residues. Germline CDR1 reads SGHVS; CDR2 reads FNYEAQ. CDR3 loop: CASSLHLGGDEKLFF. As DNA, the CDR3 is TGTGCCAGCAGCTTACACCTCGGGGGAGATGAAAAACTGTTTTTT.

This chain links TRBV27 with TRBJ2-1, with D perhaps matching TRBD1 or TRBD2 (6 bases each). CDR3 size: 13 residues. V shed 4 bases and J shed 9 bases, with 13 bases lying between them. Germline V gene data show CDR1 as MNHEY and CDR2 as SMNVEV (reference sequence). The CDR3 DNA sequence: TGTGCCAGCAGTTCCTCCGGGGGCTTTGAGCAGTTCTTC. It is translated as CASSSSGGFEQFF.

The chain has TRBV6-5 and TRBJ2-5; D unclear. Germline V gene lookup returns CDR1 MNHEY and CDR2 SVGAGI. The CDR3 covers 13 residues. Trimming took off 2 bases at V and 5 bases at J, with 9 bases between the two ends. CDR3 sequence reads: CASSYGPLETQYF. The CDR3 DNA reads TGTGCCAGCAGTTACGGACCTTTGGAGACCCAGTACTTC.

This clonotype was counted many times. The V and J genes are TRBV5-1 and TRBJ2-1; 9 nucleotides agree with TRBD2. CDR1 and CDR2 from the germline V gene are SGHRS and YFSETQ. With V trimmed by 2 bases and J by 7 bases, 7 bases remained unmatched. The CDR3 is 15 residues long. The CDR3 loop reads CASSFAGGPRNEQFF. The CDR3 coding sequence is TGCGCCAGCAGCTTCGCGGGGGGGCCGAGGAATGAGCAGTTCTTC.

V and J are TRBV18 and TRBJ2-1; TRBD1 matches 7 bases. Germline loops: CDR1 KGHSH, CDR2 LQKENI. There are 15 residues in the CDR3. The trim removed 2 bases at V and 3 bases at J, leaving 4 bases unmatched. The CDR3 reads CASSPTGTVYNEQFF. The CDR3 DNA reads as TGTGCCAGCTCACCAACCGGGACAGTCTACAATGAGCAGTTCTTC.

This clonotype was seen a few times. This rearrangement joins TRBV20-1 to TRBJ2-5, with 7 bases identical to TRBD2. The CDR3 length is 15 residues. From germline, CDR1 is DFQATT and CDR2 SNEGSKA (reference sequence). Trimming removed 0 bases from V and 3 bases from J; junction bases left unmatched: 7. The CDR3 loop is CSARDRRLAKETQYF. The CDR3 DNA follows: TGCAGTGCTAGAGATCGGAGACTAGCCAAAGAGACCCAGTACTTC.

The rearrangement joins TRBV5-1 to TRBJ2-7; D is perhaps TRBD1 (6 bases). The CDR3 length is 14 residues. Trimming removed 5 bases from V and 3 bases from J, with 15 bases in between. Germline assignment: CDR1 SGHRS and CDR2 YFSETQ. Here the CDR3 DNA reads TGCGCCAGCAGGCTATTGGACAGCTACTACGAGCAGTACTTC. Residues: CASRLLDSYYEQYF.

This clonotype was seen more than once but under ten times. The chain carries TRBV7-8 and TRBJ1-1, with D unresolved. The V and J ends lost 2 bases and 3 bases respectively, with 7 bases between them. The CDR3 consists of 13 residues. The germline gives CDR1 SGHVS, CDR2 FQNEAQ. For the CDR3, the DNA is TGTGCCAGCAGCTTACTGCGGGACACTGAAGCTTTCTTT. It translates to CASSLLRDTEAFF. The variable domain in full, with the rest retrieved from reference TRBV7-8 and TRBJ1-1, is GAGVSQSPRYKVAKRGQDVALRCDPISGHVSLFWYQQALGQGPEFLTYFQNEAQLDKSGLPSDRFFAERPEGSVSTLKIQRTQQEDSAVYLCASSLLRDTEAFFGQGTRLTVV.

This clonotype was detected only a few times. The J gene is TRBJ2-3, the V gene TRBV12-3 or TRBV12-4; D gene uncertain. V was trimmed by 8 bases and J by 3 bases, leaving 6 bases between them. This CDR3 region has 11 residues. For the CDR3, the DNA is TGTGCCAGCGGCTATACAGATACGCAGTATTTT. It encodes CASGYTDTQYF.

This clonotype was recorded only once. The genes are TRBV18 and TRBJ2-5, with 8 bases matching TRBD1. Germline CDR1 is KGHSH and CDR2 is LQKENI. V was clipped by 3 bases and J by 1 base; unmatched bases: 4. There are 15 residues in the CDR3. CDR3 amino acids: CASSPPTGVQETQYF. The CDR3 region has the DNA TGTGCCAGCTCACCCCCGACAGGGGTCCAAGAGACCCAGTACTTC.

The chain couples TRBV24-1 to TRBJ2-2; D is ambiguous. The CDR3 loop spans 12 amino acids. Germline V lookup: CDR1 KGHDR, CDR2 SFDVKD. The V gene lost 4 bases and the J gene lost 4 bases, with 3 bases spanning the gap. The CDR3 protein is CATSEFTGELFF. Here the CDR3 DNA reads TGTGCCACCAGTGAGTTCACCGGGGAGCTGTTTTTT.

The chain joins TRBV20-1 to TRBJ2-7; TRBD2 aligns across 8 bases. Germline V CDR1 and CDR2: DFQATT, SNEGSKA (reference sequence). V gave up 1 base and J gave up 3 bases; unmatched junction bases: 5. The CDR3 loop spans 14 amino acids. The CDR3 loop is CSARVTGGGYEQYF. The CDR3 DNA reads TGCAGTGCTAGAGTCACGGGGGGGGGCTACGAGCAGTACTTC.

This clonotype was counted between two and nine times. The V call is TRBV3-1, the J call TRBJ1-2; D possibly corresponds to TRBD1 (5 bases). The CDR3 loop spans 13 amino acids. In germline, CDR1 is LGHDT, CDR2 YNNKEL (reference sequence). The V and J ends lost 4 bases and 5 bases respectively, with 11 bases between them. CDR3 sequence reads: CASSLDRSYGYTF. CDR3 nucleotide sequence: TGTGCCAGCAGCCTAGACAGATCTTATGGCTACACCTTC.

This clonotype showed up just a few times. J is TRBJ1-1 and V is TRBV11-2; D is ambiguous. V shed 5 bases and J shed 0 bases, with 13 bases lying between them. Germline CDR1 reads SGHAT; CDR2 reads FQNNGV. The CDR3 loop spans 15 amino acids. CDR3 protein: CASSPGTRMNTEAFF. In DNA, the CDR3 is TGTGCCAGCAGCCCAGGCACCAGGATGAACACTGAAGCTTTCTTT.

The gene calls are TRBV18 and TRBJ1-2; possibly TRBD1 for D (5 bases). CDR3 length equals 13 residues. The germline V and J ends were trimmed by 2 bases and 5 bases, with 9 bases remaining between them. Germline V CDR1 and CDR2: KGHSH, LQKENI. The chain's CDR3 is CASSPARVYGYTF. As DNA, the CDR3 is TGTGCCAGCTCACCAGCCAGGGTATATGGCTACACCTTC.

The rearrangement uses TRBV4-2 and TRBJ1-5, with TRBD1 matching 9 bases. Germline loops: CDR1 LGHNA, CDR2 YNFKEQ. V shed 5 bases, J shed 7 bases, and the junction held 6 bases outside the gene matches. The CDR3 totals 14 residues. This CDR3 is CASSKGTGTQPQHF. The CDR3 coding sequence is TGTGCCAGCAGCAAGGGGACAGGGACCCAGCCCCAGCATTTT.

The V and J genes are TRBV5-1 and TRBJ2-2; 7 nucleotides align to TRBD1. The CDR3 spans 14 residues. After removal of 6 bases from V and 3 bases from J, the junction contained 5 bases not matched to a gene. Germline values: CDR1 SGHRS, CDR2 YFSETQ. CDR3: CASTRDSHTGELFF. The CDR3 DNA reads as TGCGCCAGCACCAGGGACAGCCACACCGGGGAGCTGTTTTTT.

This clonotype was seen only a few times. The chain couples TRBV5-1 to TRBJ2-1, with unresolved D. Germline V lookup: CDR1 SGHRS, CDR2 YFSETQ. Trimming stripped 0 bases from V and 0 bases from J, with 7 bases between. The CDR3 is 15 amino acids. This CDR3 reads CASSLDAVSYNEQFF. The CDR3 nucleotides read TGCGCCAGCAGCTTGGATGCGGTCTCCTACAATGAGCAGTTCTTC.

The chain uses TRBV12-3 or TRBV12-4 and TRBJ2-1; 8 bases fit TRBD1. The CDR3 runs to 12 residues. Trimming took 9 bases from V and 7 from J; bases not matched to a gene: 5. Written as DNA, the CDR3 is TGTGCCAGTCGACAGGGGTGGAATGAGCAGTTCTTC. Translation: CASRQGWNEQFF.

This clonotype showed up just a few times. This chain connects TRBV4-1 to TRBJ1-1; TRBD1 might be the D (6 bases). This CDR3 contains 14 residues. Germline lookup yields CDR1 MGHRA and CDR2 YSYEKL. V was pared by 3 bases and J by 4 bases, with 12 bases between. Here the CDR3 DNA reads TGCGCCAGCAGCCAGGGGGGGGCGACCACTGAAGCTTTCTTT. As protein: CASSQGGATTEAFF.

The rearrangement links TRBV12-3 or TRBV12-4 to TRBJ1-2; possibly TRBD1 for D (5 bases). Trimming shortened V by 4 bases and J by 2 bases, and 23 bases separated the two germline ends. The CDR3 runs to 18 residues. The CDR3 DNA is TGTGCCAGCAGTTCGAACCCCTCGGGGCTGCTCCCAAACTATGGCTACACCTTC. Encoded protein: CASSSNPSGLLPNYGYTF.

The J gene is TRBJ2-5, the V gene TRBV5-1, with 8 bases fitting TRBD1. The CDR3 totals 17 residues. After removal of 4 bases from V and 2 bases from J, the junction contained 13 bases not matched to a gene. Germline CDR1 reads SGHRS; CDR2 reads YFSETQ. This CDR3 is CASSIGTGPRPQETQYF. CDR3 nucleotide sequence: TGCGCCAGCAGCATAGGGACAGGCCCACGACCACAAGAGACCCAGTACTTC.

The J gene is TRBJ2-7, the V gene TRBV5-1; D gene uncertain. The CDR3 covers 13 residues. Trimming shortened V by 1 base and J by 4 bases, and 9 bases separated the two germline ends. From germline, CDR1 is SGHRS and CDR2 YFSETQ. The CDR3 DNA reads TGCGCCAGCAGCTTGTCGGCTCTGTACGAGCAGTACTTC. Its protein is CASSLSALYEQYF.

The chain has TRBV14 and TRBJ2-5, with D perhaps TRBD2 (5 bases). The CDR3 loop spans 15 amino acids. Deletions cut 6 bases from V and 0 bases from J, with 14 bases between. Germline V lookup: CDR1 SGHDN, CDR2 FVKESK. CDR3 DNA sequence: TGTGCCAGCAGTAAGCGGAGAACGTACCAAGAGACCCAGTACTTC. Amino acid sequence: CASSKRRTYQETQYF.